The T cell receptor beta chain under discussion was sequenced for a study of Siglec-9 on CD8 T cells in melanoma. Clones were sequenced by immunoSEQ multiplex PCR, and TCRdb holds only the in-frame ones, with some missing. This sample has about 36,000 clones, with more than 65% found just once. V trimming: 4 bases; J trimming: 0 bases; junction bases outside the gene matches: 8. This CDR3 spans 16 amino acids. Germline-derived CDR1 and CDR2 are LNHDA and SQIVND (reference sequence). The V and J genes are TRBV19 and TRBJ1-1; 7 nucleotides agree with TRBD1. Sequenced: Siglec-9- CD8+ T cells sorted from blood. This TCR was sampled from a human donor in good health. CDR3 nucleotide sequence: TGTGCCAGTAGTAGATGGGACAGCCTTGTGAACACTGAAGCTTTCTTT. This codes for CASSRWDSLVNTEAFF.